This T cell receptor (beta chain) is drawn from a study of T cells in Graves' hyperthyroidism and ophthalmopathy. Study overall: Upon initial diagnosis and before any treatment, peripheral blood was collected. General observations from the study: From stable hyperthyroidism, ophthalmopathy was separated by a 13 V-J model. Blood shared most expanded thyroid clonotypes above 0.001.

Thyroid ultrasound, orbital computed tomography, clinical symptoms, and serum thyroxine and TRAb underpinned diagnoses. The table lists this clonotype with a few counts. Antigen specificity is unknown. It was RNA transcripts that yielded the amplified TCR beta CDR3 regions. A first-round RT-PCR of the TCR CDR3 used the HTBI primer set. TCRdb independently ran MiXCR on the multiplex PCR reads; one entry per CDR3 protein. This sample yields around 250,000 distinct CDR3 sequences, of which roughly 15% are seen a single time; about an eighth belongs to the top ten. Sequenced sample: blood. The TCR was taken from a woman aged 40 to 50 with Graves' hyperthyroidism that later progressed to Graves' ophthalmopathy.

The CDR3 loop reads CASSLKTGPYEQYF. Written as DNA, the CDR3 is TGTGCCAGCAGCCTTAAGACAGGTCCCTACGAGCAGTACTTC. The V call is TRBV3-1, the J call TRBJ2-7; a weak D match, TRBD1 (6 bases). V lost 4 bases and J 2 bases, leaving 12 bases between the germline ends. The CDR3 length is 14 residues. CDR1 is LGHDT and CDR2 is YNNKEL in the germline V gene (reference sequence).